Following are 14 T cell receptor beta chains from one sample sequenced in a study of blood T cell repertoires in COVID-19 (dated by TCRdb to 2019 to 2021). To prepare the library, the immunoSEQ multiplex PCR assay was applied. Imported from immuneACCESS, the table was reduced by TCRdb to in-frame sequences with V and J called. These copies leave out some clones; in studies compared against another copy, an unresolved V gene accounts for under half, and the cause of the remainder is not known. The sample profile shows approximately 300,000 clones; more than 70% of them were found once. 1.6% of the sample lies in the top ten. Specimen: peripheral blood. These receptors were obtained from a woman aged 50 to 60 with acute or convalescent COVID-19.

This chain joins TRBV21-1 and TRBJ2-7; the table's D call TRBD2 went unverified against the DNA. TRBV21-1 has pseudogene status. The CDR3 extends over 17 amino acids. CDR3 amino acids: CASSKPRGTSWVYEQYF. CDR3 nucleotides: TGTGCCAGCAGCAAACCGAGGGGGACTAGCTGGGTCTACGAGCAGTACTTC.

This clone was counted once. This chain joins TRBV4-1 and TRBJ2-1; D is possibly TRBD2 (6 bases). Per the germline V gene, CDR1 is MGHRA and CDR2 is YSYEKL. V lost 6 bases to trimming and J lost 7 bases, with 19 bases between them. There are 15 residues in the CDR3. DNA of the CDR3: TGCGCCAGCAGACCCCGTTTAGAGGCGGGGAATGAGCAGTTCTTC. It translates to CASRPRLEAGNEQFF.

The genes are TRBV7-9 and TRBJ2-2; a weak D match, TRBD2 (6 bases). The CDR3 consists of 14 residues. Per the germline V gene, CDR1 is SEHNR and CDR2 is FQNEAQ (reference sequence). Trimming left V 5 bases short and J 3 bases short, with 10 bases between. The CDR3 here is CASSAGTYTGELFF. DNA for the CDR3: TGTGCCAGCAGCGCCGGGACTTACACCGGGGAGCTGTTTTTT.

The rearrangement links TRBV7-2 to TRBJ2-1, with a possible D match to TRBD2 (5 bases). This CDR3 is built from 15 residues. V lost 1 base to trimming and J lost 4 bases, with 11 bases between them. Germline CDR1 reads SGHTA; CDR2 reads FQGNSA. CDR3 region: CASSLGLARYNEQFF. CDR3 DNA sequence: TGTGCCAGCAGCTTAGGGCTAGCTAGATACAATGAGCAGTTCTTC.

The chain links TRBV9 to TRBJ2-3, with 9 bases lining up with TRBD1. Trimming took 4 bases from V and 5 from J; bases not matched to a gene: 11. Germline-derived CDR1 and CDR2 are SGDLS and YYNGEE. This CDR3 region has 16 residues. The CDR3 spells CASSPPGGTGLDTQYF. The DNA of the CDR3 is TGTGCCAGCAGCCCCCCGGGTGGGACAGGGCTAGATACGCAGTATTTT.

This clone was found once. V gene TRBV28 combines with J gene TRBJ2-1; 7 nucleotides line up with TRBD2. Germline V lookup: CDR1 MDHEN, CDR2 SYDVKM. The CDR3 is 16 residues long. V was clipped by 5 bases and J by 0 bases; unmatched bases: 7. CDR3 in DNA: TGTGCCAGCAGTGCCTTGACTAGCCCCTCCTACAATGAGCAGTTCTTC. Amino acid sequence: CASSALTSPSYNEQFF.

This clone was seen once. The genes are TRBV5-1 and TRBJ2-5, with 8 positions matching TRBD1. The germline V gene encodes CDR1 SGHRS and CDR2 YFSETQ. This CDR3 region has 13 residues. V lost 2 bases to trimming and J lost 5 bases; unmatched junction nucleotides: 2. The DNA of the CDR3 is TGCGCCAGCAGCTTCGGACAGGGCGAGACCCAGTACTTC. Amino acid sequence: CASSFGQGETQYF.

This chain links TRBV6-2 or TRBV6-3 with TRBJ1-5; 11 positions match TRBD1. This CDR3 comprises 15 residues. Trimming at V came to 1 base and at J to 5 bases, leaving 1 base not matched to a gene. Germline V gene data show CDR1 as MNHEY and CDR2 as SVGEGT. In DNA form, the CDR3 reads TGTGCCAGCAGTTACTGGGGACAGGGGGATCAGCCCCAGCATTTT. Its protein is CASSYWGQGDQPQHF.

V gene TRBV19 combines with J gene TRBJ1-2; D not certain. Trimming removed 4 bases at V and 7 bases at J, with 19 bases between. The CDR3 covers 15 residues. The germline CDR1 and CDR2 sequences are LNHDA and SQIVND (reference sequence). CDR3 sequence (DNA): TGTGCCAGTAGTACCGGTTCCGTGTTGTTATTTGGCTACACCTTC. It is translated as CASSTGSVLLFGYTF.

Here the CDR3 DNA reads TGTGCCAGCAGCTTAGCCTCTTTCTTTTACGAGCAGTACTTC. It specifies CASSLASFFYEQYF. This sequence joins TRBV7-9 and TRBJ2-7, with D unclear. This CDR3 is built from 14 residues. Germline CDR1 reads SEHNR; CDR2 reads FQNEAQ (reference sequence). V was cut by 0 bases and J by 4 bases, with 10 bases left in between.

The CDR3 reads CASSADRGPTGELFF. The CDR3 nucleotides are TGTGCCAGCAGTGCAGACAGGGGGCCTACCGGGGAGCTGTTTTTT. J is TRBJ2-2 and V is TRBV28; TRBD1 agrees at 10 bases. This CDR3 contains 15 residues. V shed 5 bases, J shed 5 bases, and the junction held 5 bases outside the gene matches. Looked up from germline, CDR1 is MDHEN and CDR2 is SYDVKM.

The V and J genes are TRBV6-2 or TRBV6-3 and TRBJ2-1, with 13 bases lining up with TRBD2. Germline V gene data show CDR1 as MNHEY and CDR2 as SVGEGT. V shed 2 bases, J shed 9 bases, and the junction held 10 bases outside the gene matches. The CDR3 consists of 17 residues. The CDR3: CASSYPELAGGPSEQFF. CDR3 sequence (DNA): TGTGCCAGCAGTTACCCTGAACTAGCGGGAGGGCCGAGTGAGCAGTTCTTC.

The CDR3 sequence is CASSQQTGVQPQHF. The DNA of the CDR3 is TGTGCCAGCAGTCAGCAAACAGGGGTTCAGCCCCAGCATTTT. The V call is TRBV6-2 or TRBV6-3, the J call TRBJ1-5; TRBD1 matches at 7 bases. The germline V gene has CDR1 MNHEY and CDR2 SVGEGT. V was clipped by 5 bases and J by 6 bases; unmatched bases: 7. The CDR3 consists of 14 residues.

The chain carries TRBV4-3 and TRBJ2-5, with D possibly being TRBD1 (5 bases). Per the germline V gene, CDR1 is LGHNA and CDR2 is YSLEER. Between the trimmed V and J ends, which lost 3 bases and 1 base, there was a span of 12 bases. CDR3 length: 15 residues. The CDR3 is CASSQEYRGQETQYF. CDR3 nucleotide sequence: TGCGCCAGCAGCCAGGAATATAGGGGCCAAGAGACCCAGTACTTC.